Shown below are 10 T cell receptor beta chains from a single sample sequenced in a study of CD8 T cells in Susac syndrome. Reverse transcription of roughly 0.5 to 1 ug RNA was carried out with random hexamers. MiXCR, run by TCRdb on the immunoSEQ multiplex PCR reads, gives a single entry per CDR3 protein. This sample yields some 130,000 distinct CDR3 sequences, of which roughly 89% are seen a single time; about 0.25% belongs to the top ten. Sequenced: CD8+ T cells from PBMCs. These receptors originate from a human donor with multiple sclerosis.

The count of this clonotype is one. The chain couples TRBV4-1 to TRBJ2-7; 13 bases agree with TRBD2. CDR3 size: 15 residues. The J segment lost 7 bases and the V segment lost 4 bases, leaving 7 bases of the junction unmatched. In germline, CDR1 is MGHRA, CDR2 YSYEKL. This chain's CDR3 is CASSLGTSGILEQYF. As DNA, the CDR3 is TGCGCCAGCAGCCTCGGGACTAGCGGGATATTGGAGCAGTACTTC.

This chain uses TRBV19 with TRBJ1-1, with no clear D. Germline V gene sequence: CDR1 LNHDA, CDR2 SQIVND (reference sequence). V was clipped by 8 bases and J by 1 base, with 8 bases between them. CDR3 size: 12 residues. CDR3 sequence: CASEAANTEAFF. CDR3 sequence (DNA): TGTGCCAGTGAGGCGGCGAACACTGAAGCTTTCTTT.

The chain has TRBV5-1 and TRBJ2-1; D possibly corresponds to TRBD2 (7 bases). Germline V lookup: CDR1 SGHRS, CDR2 YFSETQ. There are 13 residues in the CDR3. Trimming shortened V by 6 bases and J by 9 bases, and 16 bases separated the two germline ends. CDR3 bases: TGCGCCAGCAATCCAGAGGGGGGGATTGAGCAGTTCTTC. This gives the protein CASNPEGGIEQFF.

This clonotype has a handful of counts. The rearrangement joins TRBV29-1 to TRBJ1-3; D not certain. There are 14 residues in the CDR3. Trimming shortened V by 1 base and J by 7 bases, and 14 bases separated the two germline ends. CDR1 and CDR2 (germline): SQVTM, ANQGSEA. CDR3 loop: CSVEVDGFGNTIYF. The CDR3 region has the DNA TGCAGCGTTGAAGTTGACGGTTTTGGGAACACCATATATTTT.

The rearrangement links TRBV3-1 to TRBJ2-2; no reliable D call. V gave up 1 base and J gave up 7 bases, with 13 bases separating them. The germline gives CDR1 LGHDT, CDR2 YNNKEL (reference sequence). The CDR3 covers 15 residues. The CDR3 sequence: CASSQGSQRFGELFF. CDR3 DNA: TGTGCCAGCAGCCAAGGGTCTCAGAGGTTCGGGGAGCTGTTTTTT.

DNA for the CDR3: TGTGCCAGCAGTCCAGGGGGCTGGGGTGAGCAGTTCTTC. Residues: CASSPGGWGEQFF. This rearrangement joins TRBV6-5 to TRBJ2-1; 8 nucleotides match TRBD1. The CDR3 is made up of 13 amino acids. V dropped 5 bases and J dropped 9; count of bases not matched to a gene: 6. CDR1 is MNHEY, CDR2 SVGAGI, per germline.

The chain has TRBV9 and TRBJ1-5, with no clear D. The CDR3 has 15 amino acids. Germline lookup yields CDR1 SGDLS and CDR2 YYNGEE. V dropped 3 bases and J dropped 3 bases, with 13 bases sitting between them. CDR3 DNA: TGTGCCAGCAGCGCATACCCTACGACCAATCAGCCCCAGCATTTT. Protein product: CASSAYPTTNQPQHF.

This chain uses TRBV6-1 with TRBJ1-2; the match to TRBD1 covers 7 bases. CDR3 size: 15 residues. CDR1 MNHNS and CDR2 SASEGT come from the germline V gene. V trimming: 6 bases; J trimming: 5 bases; junction bases outside the gene matches: 12. CDR3 loop: CASRNPGGNAYGYTF. As DNA, the CDR3 is TGTGCCAGCAGAAACCCAGGGGGGAACGCTTATGGCTACACCTTC.

This chain links TRBV30 with TRBJ1-1; D unclear. The CDR3 is 11 amino acids. Germline values: CDR1 GTSNPN, CDR2 SVGIG (reference sequence). The V end lost 4 bases, the J end lost 5 bases, and 8 bases lay between the germline ends. This CDR3 is CAWTDGTEAFF. The CDR3 region has the DNA TGTGCCTGGACCGACGGGACTGAAGCTTTCTTT. Full variable domain (missing parts from reference TRBV30 and TRBJ1-1): SQTIHQWPATLVQPVGSPLSLECTVEGTSNPNLYWYRQAAGRGLQLLFYSVGIGQISSEVPQNLSASRPQDRQFILSSKKLLLSDSGFYLCAWTDGTEAFFGQGTRLTVV.

The chain uses TRBV12-3 or TRBV12-4 and TRBJ2-7; tentative D call: TRBD2 (6 bases). This CDR3 spans 14 amino acids. Between the trimmed V and J ends, which lost 4 bases and 3 bases, there was a span of 13 bases. For the CDR3, the DNA is TGTGCCAGCAGTTATACGGGGGAGATCTACGAGCAGTACTTC. It codes for CASSYTGEIYEQYF.